This T cell receptor beta chain stems from a study of OX40 agonist ivuxolimab in advanced cancers. Study-level background: Partial response was recorded in three patients: one hepatocellular carcinoma and two cutaneous melanoma cases.

The germline V and J ends were trimmed by 5 bases and 4 bases, with 14 bases remaining between them. CDR1 is MNHNY and CDR2 is SVGAGI in the germline V gene (reference sequence). The CDR3 contains 14 residues. The repertoire was sequenced with immunoSEQ multiplex PCR; TCRdb's copy has only in-frame clones and lacks some. The sample yields about 73,000 clones, 88% seen once. Study findings and constraints: Clonal expansion in partial responders at 0.1-3.0 mg/kg ranked among the lowest.

To note about this clone: Its target is not known.

The material was CD4+ or CD8+ T cells sorted from blood, obtained in a trial of the OX40 agonist ivuxolimab. This clonotype was sampled from an adult with an advanced solid tumor such as melanoma, head and neck, liver or kidney cancer. V and J are TRBV6-6 and TRBJ1-1; perhaps TRBD1 as D (6 bases). CDR3 nucleotide sequence: TGTGCCAGCAGTACCCTGGGGGGCGGCACTGAAGCTTTCTTT. It yields the protein CASSTLGGGTEAFF.